A single sample gave rise to the 20 T cell receptor beta chains below, sequenced in a study of CD8 T cells in ankylosing spondylitis. TCRdb redid the calling of the 5' RACE reads with MiXCR, one entry per CDR3 protein. The sample yields approximately 100,000 distinct CDR3 sequences, 24% seen once. The sample taken for sequencing was synovial fluid, either unsorted or a sorted T cell fraction (not recorded which). All receptors derive from a male donor with ankylosing spondylitis.

This clonotype occurred many times. The J gene is TRBJ2-7, the V gene TRBV7-8; 7 bases align to TRBD1. The CDR3 contains 15 residues. J was trimmed by 3 bases and V by 5 bases; bases with no gene match: 10. Germline V gene data show CDR1 as SGHVS and CDR2 as FQNEAQ. This chain's CDR3 is CASSEDLRGNYEQYV. The CDR3 DNA reads TGTGCCAGCAGCGAAGATCTCAGGGGGAACTACGAGCAGTACGTC.

This clonotype was found a few times. The chain couples TRBV20-1 to TRBJ2-3; D tentatively fits TRBD1 or TRBD2 (5 bases each). The ends were cut back, 3 bases at V and 6 bases at J, with 13 bases in the middle. CDR1 and CDR2 from the germline V gene are DFQATT and SNEGSKA (reference sequence). The CDR3 sequence is 13 residues long. CDR3 nucleotide sequence: TGCAGTGCTAGGGGGACGATCGCCGATACGCAGTATTTT. As protein: CSARGTIADTQYF.

V is TRBV11-3 and J is TRBJ2-1; 7 nucleotides match TRBD2. The CDR3 consists of 16 residues. V lost 0 bases, J lost 1 base, and 3 bases stayed unmatched. Germline CDR1 SGHNT, CDR2 YENEEA. As DNA, the CDR3 is TGTGCCAGCAGCTTAGACGGGACTATATCCTACAATGAGCAGTTCTTC. Translation gives CASSLDGTISYNEQFF. The whole variable domain, filled in from reference TRBV11-3 and TRBJ2-1, reads EAGVVQSPRYKIIEKKQPVAFWCNPISGHNTLYWYLQNLGQGPELLIRYENEEAVDDSQLPKDRFSAERLKGVDSTLKIQPAELGDSAVYLCASSLDGTISYNEQFFGPGTRLTVL.

V usage is TRBV4-1 and J usage is TRBJ1-2, with no clear D. Germline V gene data show CDR1 as MGHRA and CDR2 as YSYEKL. Trimming cost V 1 base and J 2 bases, with 5 bases left between them. This CDR3 spans 13 amino acids. The CDR3: CASSQGVNYGYTF. Written as DNA, the CDR3 is TGCGCCAGCAGCCAAGGGGTCAACTATGGCTACACCTTC.

The chain links TRBV7-2 to TRBJ1-2; 7 positions match TRBD1. The CDR3 length is 15 residues. In germline, CDR1 is SGHTA, CDR2 FQGNSA. Trimming took 5 bases from V and 1 from J; bases not matched to a gene: 7. CDR3 nucleotides: TGTGCCAGCAGCCCGGACAGGACATTTAACTATGGCTACACCTTC. Translation gives CASSPDRTFNYGYTF.

The rearrangement links TRBV5-1 to TRBJ2-7; TRBD2 agrees at 10 bases. Trimming removed 5 bases from V and 5 bases from J; junction bases left unmatched: 13. The CDR3 is 16 residues long. CDR1 and CDR2 (germline): SGHRS, YFSETQ. The CDR3 here is CASSSQSSGSYHEQYF. CDR3 nucleotides: TGCGCCAGCAGTTCCCAATCTAGCGGGAGTTACCACGAGCAGTACTTC.

J is TRBJ2-5 and V is TRBV29-1, with unresolved D. The length of the CDR3 is 11 residues. Looked up from germline, CDR1 is SQVTM and CDR2 is ANQGSEA. The V and J ends lost 5 bases and 1 base respectively, with 5 bases between them. CDR3 sequence: CSVITQETQYF. The CDR3 DNA sequence: TGCAGCGTTATCACCCAAGAGACCCAGTACTTC.

The gene calls are TRBV5-1 and TRBJ1-1, with D tentatively TRBD1 (5 bases). Germline assignment: CDR1 SGHRS and CDR2 YFSETQ. The ends were cut back, 5 bases at V and 0 bases at J, with 11 bases in the middle. The CDR3 length is 14 residues. CDR3 sequence: CASRTGTMNTEAFF. CDR3 coding DNA: TGCGCCAGCAGAACCGGGACGATGAACACTGAAGCTTTCTTT.

This clonotype was detected a few times. The chain recombines TRBV15 with TRBJ2-5, with unresolved D. The V gene's germline CDR1 is LNHNV and CDR2 YYDKDF (reference sequence). CDR3 length: 16 residues. Trimming took off 1 base at V and 1 base at J, with 13 bases between the two ends. The CDR3, as DNA: TGTGCCACCAGCAGAGCTAGAACCCCTACCCAAGAGACCCAGTACTTC. Protein sequence: CATSRARTPTQETQYF. The entire variable domain, with the rest obtained from reference TRBV15 and TRBJ2-5, is as follows: DAMVIQNPRYQVTQFGKPVTLSCSQTLNHNVMYWYQQKSSQAPKLLFHYYDKDFNNEADTPDNFQSRRPNTSFCFLDIRSPGLGDTAMYLCATSRARTPTQETQYFGPGTRLLVL.

The rearrangement uses TRBV20-1 and TRBJ2-3; TRBD2 aligns across 9 bases. Germline CDR1 reads DFQATT; CDR2 reads SNEGSKA (reference sequence). The CDR3 has 13 amino acids. V was pared by 5 bases and J by 3 bases, with 3 bases of the junction left unmatched. In nucleotides, the CDR3 is TGCAGTGCTTGGGCGGGAGGGACAGATACGCAGTATTTT. It is translated as CSAWAGGTDTQYF.

The rearrangement links TRBV20-1 to TRBJ2-2; TRBD2 matches at 8 bases. The CDR3 has 14 residues. In germline, CDR1 is DFQATT, CDR2 SNEGSKA (reference sequence). The J segment lost 6 bases and the V segment lost 2 bases, leaving 5 bases of the junction unmatched. Here the CDR3 DNA reads TGCAGTGCTAGATGGGGGACTAGTCCCGGGGAGCTGTTTTTT. It encodes CSARWGTSPGELFF.

This clonotype came up a few times. This chain joins TRBV3-1 and TRBJ2-5, with D tentatively TRBD2 (6 bases). CDR3 size: 14 residues. Trimming shortened V by 3 bases and J by 5 bases, and 13 bases separated the two germline ends. Germline V CDR1 and CDR2: LGHDT, YNNKEL (reference sequence). CDR3 amino acids: CASSQPLAFETQYF. In nucleotides, the CDR3 is TGTGCCAGCAGCCAGCCCCTAGCGTTTGAGACCCAGTACTTC.

V is TRBV24-1 and J is TRBJ2-5; TRBD2 matches at 8 bases. The CDR3 has 15 residues. Looked up from germline, CDR1 is KGHDR and CDR2 is SFDVKD. The J segment lost 3 bases and the V segment lost 5 bases, leaving 7 bases of the junction unmatched. The CDR3 is CATSGGLGMKETQYF. The DNA for the CDR3 is TGTGCCACCAGTGGGGGACTAGGGATGAAAGAGACCCAGTACTTC.

A few counts support this clonotype. This may be a read error: a much more frequent sequence differs by one nucleotide. V usage is TRBV7-9 and J usage is TRBJ2-1; 9 positions agree with TRBD2. Germline loops: CDR1 SEHNR, CDR2 FQNEAQ (reference sequence). There are 14 residues in the CDR3. DNA for the CDR3: TGTTCCAGCAGCTTGACTAGCGGATACAATGAGCAGTTCTTC. It specifies CSSSLTSGYNEQFF.

The gene calls are TRBV28 and TRBJ1-2, with TRBD1 matching 8 bases. Germline CDR1 MDHEN, CDR2 SYDVKM. CDR3 size: 12 residues. The trim removed 5 bases at V and 8 bases at J, leaving 4 bases unmatched. This CDR3 reads CASSRTGRGYTF. CDR3 nucleotide sequence: TGTGCCAGCAGTCGGACAGGGAGAGGCTACACCTTC.

A few counts support this clonotype. The chain recombines TRBV5-6 with TRBJ2-5; unclear D gene. This CDR3 comprises 14 residues. Germline V gene sequence: CDR1 SGHDT, CDR2 YYEEEE. V shed 1 base and J shed 1 base, with 8 bases lying between them. For the CDR3, the DNA is TGTGCCAGCAGCTTGTTCGGCTCCCAAGAGACCCAGTACTTC. This translates into CASSLFGSQETQYF.

The rearrangement joins TRBV3-1 to TRBJ2-6, with 8 bases matching TRBD1. Per germline, CDR1 LGHDT and CDR2 YNNKEL (reference sequence). The length of the CDR3 is 17 residues. J lost 0 bases, V lost 4 bases, and 5 bases had no gene match. The CDR3 here is CASSLGQARSGANVLTF. The CDR3 DNA reads as TGTGCCAGCAGCCTGGGACAGGCTCGCTCTGGGGCCAACGTCCTGACTTTC.

The V gene is TRBV12-3 or TRBV12-4, the J gene TRBJ2-1, with D unresolved. V shed 2 bases and J shed 5 bases, with 13 bases lying between them. The CDR3 is 15 residues long. The CDR3 DNA reads as TGTGCCAGCAGTTTAAGGGCTGGGGTAGACAATGAGCAGTTCTTC. It encodes CASSLRAGVDNEQFF.

The chain is built from TRBV12-3 or TRBV12-4 and TRBJ2-1; 7 bases line up with TRBD1. V trimming: 6 bases; J trimming: 1 base; junction bases outside the gene matches: 3. The CDR3 totals 14 residues. The CDR3 nucleotides are TGTGCCAGCAGGTCAGGGGGATCCTACAATGAGCAGTTCTTC. It is translated as CASRSGGSYNEQFF.

This clonotype was seen ten or more times. V usage is TRBV10-1 and J usage is TRBJ2-1; TRBD1 matches 10 bases. The V segment lost 3 bases and the J segment 6 bases; nucleotides outside the gene matches: 5. This CDR3 contains 15 residues. Germline V gene sequence: CDR1 WNHNN, CDR2 SYGVQD (reference sequence). The CDR3 DNA sequence: TGCGCCAGCAGTGACCGGGACAGGGGTGGCAATGAGCAGTTCTTC. It codes for CASSDRDRGGNEQFF.